These T cell receptor beta chains were read from a single sample in a study of long-term antiretroviral therapy in people with HIV. Assay used: immunoSEQ multiplex PCR; TCRdb lists only in-frame clones, some missing. The sample carries under 25,000 clones, 90% to 95% recorded once. The source was unsorted PBMCs, collected 7.6 years after starting antiretroviral therapy. The receptors were sampled from a woman aged 40 to 55 with HIV. Each CDR3 is given without its conserved first and last residue. Clone sizes are given selectively: once, few, many, or a class where the clone is expanded.

>NA|TRBV5-1
ASSLNGGGQNEQF
>NA|TRBV5-6
ASSSGSGGSYNEQF
>NA|TRBV19
ASSIMHNQDRGPTGELF
>NA|TRBV29-1
SVEDSPGETQY
>NA|TRBV5-6
ASSKTGAVNEQY
>NA|TRBV9
ASSVRPGQGAYEQY
>NA|TRBV2
ASSGDRPFVY
>once|TRBV19
ASLGGQETQY
>NA|TRBV2
ASSVRGGNTGELF
>NA|TRBV6-5
ASSYGGRPLH
>NA|TRBV18
ASSPATSGAYEQY
>NA|TRBV6-6
ASSYLQATDTQY
>NA|TRBV2
ASRTGSSSYEQY
>NA|TRBV5-4
ASSLDRTGPYEQY
>NA|TRBV7-7
ASSRASGTEQF
>NA|TRBV5-5
ASSLDPGGQDTQY
>NA|TRBV7-6
ASSTRGSDQETQY
>NA|TRBV6-5
ASSSPGLQGPDTQY
>few|TRBV7-9
ASSLDRDTTAYEQY
>NA|TRBV18
ASSPSGTGAEQY
>NA|TRBV21-1
ASREEAEKSYGYT
>NA|TRBV14
ASSQITGLFSY
>NA|TRBV7-2
ASSPSVGRGAGEQY
>few|TRBV11-2
ASSTGQGASDEKLF
>NA|TRBV27
ASSHADGRSSYEQY
>NA|TRBV7-3
ASSPGLGTGELF
>NA|TRBV7-9
ASSPETGRGLGSNQPQH
>NA|TRBV23-1
ASSFLCYYGYT
>NA|TRBV7-6
ASSPVTGANQPQH
>NA|TRBV30
AWSVLLGDGYT
>NA|TRBV29-1
SALGDSNYGYT
>few|TRBV11-3
ASSSGHTDTQY
>NA|TRBV5-1
ASSLMAGGMNTEAF
>NA|TRBV4-1
ASSQSRTGGRSGANVLT
>NA|TRBV6-5
ASSYGENTEAF
>NA|TRBV5-4
ASSWGTPSYEQY
>NA|TRBV4-3
ASSQDQVITDTQY
>NA|TRBV30
AWSGSLSTYEQY
>NA|TRBV7-2
ASSSLRITEAF
>once|TRBV10-3
AITAGSQGREQY
>NA|TRBV18
ASSKQTGDDYGYT
>NA|TRBV6-5
ATRWGTNTGELF
>NA|TRBV10-3
AISESNQGQGAYT
>NA|TRBV10-3
AISESPPGQVGNTIY
>NA|TRBV19
ASSTTIQSANYGYT
>NA|TRBV5-1
ASSPLDRGSSYEQY
>NA|TRBV5-1
ASSRRQGADEQY
>few|TRBV19
ASSRQGSFNQPQH
>NA|TRBV19
ASSITYQGPSRQPQH
>NA|TRBV19
ASRGRVGTYSNQPQH
>NA|TRBV10-3
AISESSTSGGYEQF
>NA|TRBV5-6
ASSKQVYEQF
>NA|TRBV7-9
ASSFRGGGLPYEQY
>NA|TRBV30
AWSITGGDQPQH
>NA|TRBV30
AWRPGRETNEKLF
>NA|TRBV7-2
ASSFGAGGTSYEQY
>NA|TRBV5-8
ASSYRTGDSYEQY
>few|TRBV6-6
ASLDGGGTIY
>NA|TRBV2
ASRTGNHQEGYT
>NA|TRBV19
ASSIRPSGETQY